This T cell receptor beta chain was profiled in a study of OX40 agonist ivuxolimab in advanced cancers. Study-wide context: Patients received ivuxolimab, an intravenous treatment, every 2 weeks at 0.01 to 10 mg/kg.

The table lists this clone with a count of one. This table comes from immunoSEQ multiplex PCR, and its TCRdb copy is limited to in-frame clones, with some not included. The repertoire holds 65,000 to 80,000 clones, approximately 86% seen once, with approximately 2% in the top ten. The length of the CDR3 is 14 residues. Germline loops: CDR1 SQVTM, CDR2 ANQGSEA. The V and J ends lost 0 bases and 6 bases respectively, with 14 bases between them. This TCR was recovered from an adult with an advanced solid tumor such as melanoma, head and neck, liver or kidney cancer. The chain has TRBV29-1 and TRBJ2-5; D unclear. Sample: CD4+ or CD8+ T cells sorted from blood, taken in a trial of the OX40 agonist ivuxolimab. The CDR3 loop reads CSVEEATSQQTQYF. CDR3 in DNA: TGCAGCGTTGAAGAGGCGACCAGTCAACAGACCCAGTACTTC.